This T cell receptor (beta chain) is drawn from a study of T-cell memory formation after mild COVID-19. Study overall: Largely donor-specific TCR clusters were found. Study results and limitations: CD4/CD8 balance characterized clones contracting day 15 to 85, and CD4+ skew characterized later expanders.

A remark on this clonotype: Its antigen remains unidentified.

Each CDR3 protein gets one entry after TCRdb re-called the 5' RACE reads with MiXCR. The sample records about 81,000 distinct CDR3 sequences, roughly 23% being singletons. The CDR3 contains 14 residues. V lost 4 bases and J lost 7, with 14 bases in between. Looked up from germline, CDR1 is LGHDT and CDR2 is YNNKEL (reference sequence). The chain has TRBV3-1 and TRBJ2-4, with D tentatively TRBD2 (6 bases). The receptor's source is a man younger than 35 who had mild COVID-19 (a few samples of this study predate the infection). Cell type and time point are not known. Sequenced sample: PBMCs or a T cell subset sorted from them (not recorded which). CDR3 sequence: CASSLTGTFNIQYF. The CDR3, as DNA: TGTGCCAGCAGCCTTACCGGGACTTTCAACATTCAGTACTTC. The variable domain in full, with the rest retrieved from reference TRBV3-1 and TRBJ2-4, is DTAVSQTPKYLVTQMGNDKSIKCEQNLGHDTMYWYKQDSKKFLKIMFSYNNKELIINETVPNRFSPKSPDKAHLNLHINSLELGDSAVYFCASSLTGTFNIQYFGAGTRLSVL.